Presented here are 23 T cell receptor beta chains from one specimen sequenced in a study of beta chain features in type 1 diabetes. General study findings and limits: Researchers report that Type 1 diabetes patients had moderately but significantly shorter TCRB CDR3s across all four CD4+ subsets.

Sequenced material consisted of expressed TCRB transcripts (all of the isolated RNA was reverse transcribed). The method was immunoSEQ multiplex PCR; TCRdb's version includes in-frame clones alone and lacks a portion of them. The table includes hundreds of thousands of clones, more than 12% detected once. These receptors lack a known antigen. The sample comprised naive CD4+ T cells from blood. Receptors originate from a man between 18 and 29 years old with type 1 diabetes.

This clone was observed a few times. This sequence joins TRBV6-5 and TRBJ2-5; D may be TRBD1 (6 bases). The CDR3 runs 13 residues. Germline V gene lookup returns CDR1 MNHEY and CDR2 SVGAGI. V dropped 4 bases and J dropped 2 bases, with 8 bases sitting between them. The CDR3 DNA reads TGTGCCAGCAGTTTTGGACAGCAAGAGACCCAGTACTTC. It codes for CASSFGQQETQYF.

This clone was counted between two and nine times. CDR3 bases: TGTGCCAGCAGCCAAGGGTGGTTCGGGAGATCCTACAATGAGCAGTTCTTC. It translates to CASSQGWFGRSYNEQFF. This chain connects TRBV14 to TRBJ2-1, with a weak D call TRBD2 (6 bases). The CDR3 runs to 17 residues. CDR1 SGHDN and CDR2 FVKESK come from the germline V gene. V lost 1 base and J 1 base, leaving 14 bases between the germline ends.

A few counts support this clone. The V gene is TRBV4-3, the J gene TRBJ1-5; D perhaps matches TRBD1 (6 bases). Trimming removed 3 bases at V and 7 bases at J, with 13 bases between. Looked up from germline, CDR1 is LGHNA and CDR2 is YSLEER. The CDR3 has 14 residues. The CDR3 region has the DNA TGCGCCAGCAGCCACCTGGGGGGGGGCCAGCCCCAGCATTTT. This gives the protein CASSHLGGGQPQHF.

V gene TRBV5-4 combines with J gene TRBJ2-5, with no clear D. The germline V gene encodes CDR1 SGHNT and CDR2 YYREEE (reference sequence). Trimming shortened V by 5 bases and J by 5 bases, and 13 bases separated the two germline ends. There are 13 residues in the CDR3. CDR3 coding DNA: TGTGCCAGCAGGGAGTACTCCAGGGAGACCCAGTACTTC. Translating gives CASREYSRETQYF. Variable domain in full (rest from reference TRBV5-4 and TRBJ2-5): ETGVTQSPTHLIKTRGQQVTLRCSSQSGHNTVSWYQQALGQGPQFIFQYYREEENGRGNFPPRFSGLQFPNYSSELNVNALELDDSALYLCASREYSRETQYFGPGTRLLVL.

The chain employs TRBV10-2 and TRBJ2-7, with 9 positions matching TRBD2. V was clipped by 0 bases and J by 7 bases; unmatched bases: 7. CDR1 and CDR2 from the germline V gene are WSHSY and SAAADI. This CDR3 contains 15 residues. The CDR3 is CASSESASGKGEQYF. The CDR3 region has the DNA TGCGCCAGCAGTGAGTCGGCTAGCGGGAAGGGAGAGCAGTACTTC.

CDR3 residues: CASSLVGEGSNEQFF. The CDR3 nucleotides are TGTGCCAGCAGCTTAGTAGGCGAAGGGTCCAATGAGCAGTTCTTC. V usage is TRBV11-2 and J usage is TRBJ2-1; D remains unclear. V lost 1 base and J lost 6, with 13 bases in between. The CDR3 has 15 amino acids. The V gene's germline CDR1 is SGHAT and CDR2 FQNNGV.

This rearrangement joins TRBV6-6 to TRBJ2-1; the D is unclear. Trimming left V 5 bases short and J 10 bases short, with 12 bases between. The CDR3 covers 12 residues. Germline V gene data show CDR1 as MNHNY and CDR2 as SVGAGI (reference sequence). The CDR3 DNA is TGTGCCAGCAGTAACCTCTTAAACGAGCAGTTCTTC. Protein sequence: CASSNLLNEQFF.

This clone turned up a few times. The chain carries TRBV27 and TRBJ2-6, with no clear D. The germline V and J ends were trimmed by 4 bases and 1 base, with 5 bases remaining between them. CDR1 is MNHEY and CDR2 is SMNVEV in the germline V gene (reference sequence). The CDR3 length is 14 residues. As DNA, the CDR3 is TGTGCCAGCAGTTCGAGGTCTGGGGCCAACGTCCTGACTTTC. Encoded protein: CASSSRSGANVLTF.

This clone was counted a few times. CDR3 sequence reads: CASSRGPGETQYF. As DNA, the CDR3 is TGTGCCAGCAGCCGGGGCCCCGGGGAGACCCAGTACTTC. The chain couples TRBV7-9 to TRBJ2-5, with D perhaps given as TRBD1 or TRBD2 (5 bases each). The CDR3 sequence is 13 residues long. Germline CDR1 is SEHNR and CDR2 is FQNEAQ (reference sequence). The germline V and J ends were trimmed by 5 bases and 5 bases, with 12 bases remaining between them.

V and J are TRBV6-5 and TRBJ1-5; TRBD1 is a possible D gene (5 bases). Trimming took 4 bases from V and 4 from J, leaving 11 bases between them. CDR1 and CDR2 (germline): MNHEY, SVGAGI. This CDR3 region has 14 residues. CDR3: CASSSIPGNQPQHF. DNA of the CDR3: TGTGCCAGCAGTTCTATACCAGGGAATCAGCCCCAGCATTTT.

The sample holds a few counts of this clone. V and J are TRBV7-2 and TRBJ2-2, with D possibly TRBD1 on 5 matching bases. Germline-derived CDR1 and CDR2 are SGHTA and FQGNSA. V lost 5 bases, J lost 4 bases, and 11 bases lay in between. This CDR3 comprises 14 residues. The CDR3 nucleotides read TGTGCCAGCAGCCTACAGGTCTCCACCGGGGAGCTGTTTTTT. Translated: CASSLQVSTGELFF. Using reference TRBV7-2 and TRBJ2-2 for the parts outside the CDR3, the full variable domain is GAGVSQSPSNKVTEKGKDVELRCDPISGHTALYWYRQSLGQGLEFLIYFQGNSAPDKSGLPSDRFSAERTGGSVSTLTIQRTQQEDSAVYLCASSLQVSTGELFFGEGSRLTVL.

This sequence joins TRBV11-2 and TRBJ2-1; TRBD1 or TRBD2 may be the D gene (5 bases each). Germline V CDR1 and CDR2: SGHAT, FQNNGV. The germline V and J ends were trimmed by 6 bases and 4 bases, with 22 bases remaining between them. This CDR3 has 17 residues. The CDR3 loop reads CASSIEGDVTPYNEQFF. DNA for the CDR3: TGTGCCAGCAGTATAGAAGGGGACGTCACGCCTTACAATGAGCAGTTCTTC.

A word on this clone: The sample contains more than one DNA sequence encoding this CDR3. The CDR3 bases are TGTGCCTGGACTCTACAAGAGACCCAGTACTTC. Protein: CAWTLQETQYF. This chain connects TRBV30 to TRBJ2-5; D call uncertain. Germline V gives CDR1 GTSNPN, CDR2 SVGIG (reference sequence). CDR3 length: 11 amino acids. V lost 4 bases to trimming and J lost 2 bases, with 5 bases between them.

This clone was picked up one time. The chain combines TRBV7-9 with TRBJ2-2, with 7 positions matching TRBD1. The CDR3 totals 13 residues. After removal of 5 bases from V and 7 bases from J, the junction contained 4 bases not matched to a gene. Germline assignment: CDR1 SEHNR and CDR2 FQNEAQ (reference sequence). The CDR3 DNA is TGTGCCAGCAGCCAGTGGACAGGCGGGGAGCTGTTTTTT. It is translated as CASSQWTGGELFF.

This clone turned up a few times. The chain couples TRBV30 to TRBJ2-7, with 7 bases aligning to TRBD2. Germline V gene data show CDR1 as GTSNPN and CDR2 as SVGIG (reference sequence). The CDR3 totals 13 residues. V lost 5 bases to trimming and J lost 9 bases; unmatched junction nucleotides: 13. CDR3 residues: CAWDRRAGAGQYF. The CDR3 region has the DNA TGTGCCTGGGATCGGAGGGCGGGAGCCGGGCAGTACTTC.

The chain has TRBV5-6 and TRBJ2-7; D unclear. The CDR3 extends over 11 amino acids. Germline CDR1 SGHDT, CDR2 YYEEEE. Trimming removed 1 base from V and 5 bases from J, with 4 bases in between. The CDR3, as DNA: TGTGCCAGCAGCTTGAACCACGAGCAGTACTTC. Translation gives CASSLNHEQYF.

This clone was detected only a few times. The chain is built from TRBV7-2 and TRBJ2-2; D remains ambiguous. The CDR3 totals 14 residues. V was trimmed by 1 base and J by 3 bases, leaving 6 bases between them. Germline V gene data show CDR1 as SGHTA and CDR2 as FQGNSA. The CDR3 spells CASSLGVHTGELFF. The CDR3 region has the DNA TGTGCCAGCAGCTTAGGAGTCCACACCGGGGAGCTGTTTTTT.

The chain combines TRBV5-4 with TRBJ1-4; D is uncertain. The CDR3 runs 18 residues. Trimming pared 0 bases from V and 0 bases from J, leaving 15 bases between. Looked up from germline, CDR1 is SGHNT and CDR2 is YYREEE (reference sequence). The CDR3 sequence is CASSLGSAPGATNEKLFF. The CDR3 DNA reads TGTGCCAGCAGCTTGGGTTCGGCGCCCGGCGCAACTAATGAAAAACTGTTTTTT.

This chain links TRBV7-9 with TRBJ2-7; perhaps TRBD1 as D (5 bases). This CDR3 spans 12 amino acids. Trimming took off 5 bases at V and 4 bases at J, with 9 bases between the two ends. Germline CDR1 and CDR2: SEHNR and FQNEAQ (reference sequence). The CDR3 loop is CASSPQEYEQYF. The DNA for the CDR3 is TGTGCCAGCAGCCCACAGGAGTACGAGCAGTACTTC.

With regard to this clone: Other DNA sequences of this sample code for an identical CDR3. The chain links TRBV10-3 to TRBJ2-6, with TRBD1 matching 8 bases. Germline V gene lookup returns CDR1 ENHRY and CDR2 SYGVKD. The CDR3 totals 17 residues. V was clipped by 4 bases and J by 4 bases; unmatched bases: 9. CDR3 bases: TGTGCCATCAGTGGCCGTCAGGGGGCTACCGGGGCCAACGTCCTGACTTTC. Amino acids: CAISGRQGATGANVLTF.

This clone was found a few times. The V call is TRBV19, the J call TRBJ2-1; D remains unclear. This CDR3 spans 14 amino acids. Germline CDR1 LNHDA, CDR2 SQIVND (reference sequence). The V gene lost 1 base and the J gene lost 7 bases, with 11 bases spanning the gap. The CDR3 protein is CASSIGYSPNEQFF. The DNA of the CDR3 is TGTGCCAGTAGTATAGGTTACAGTCCTAATGAGCAGTTCTTC.

This clone was counted only a few times. The chain recombines TRBV29-1 with TRBJ2-1, with a tentative D call TRBD2 (5 bases). CDR3 length: 15 residues. V was trimmed by 2 bases and J by 2 bases, leaving 13 bases between them. The germline gives CDR1 SQVTM, CDR2 ANQGSEA. CDR3 DNA sequence: TGCAGCGTTGAATCTCGGACTGGTACCTACAATGAGCAGTTCTTC. Protein sequence: CSVESRTGTYNEQFF.

In this sample, this clone turned up a few times. The chain links TRBV7-9 to TRBJ2-7; D perhaps matches TRBD2 (5 bases). CDR3 length: 13 amino acids. V lost 5 bases to trimming and J lost 7 bases, with 15 bases between them. In germline, CDR1 is SEHNR, CDR2 FQNEAQ (reference sequence). The CDR3 nucleotides read TGTGCCAGCAGCCGTGCCGGAGGCCGGGAGCAGTACTTC. Its translation is CASSRAGGREQYF.